Listed below are T cell receptor beta chains from one sample, sequenced in a study of blood T cell repertoires in COVID-19. Produced via immunoSEQ multiplex PCR; TCRdb's table is partial and in-frame only. The sample includes about 160,000 clones, about 90% seen only once; the top ten take roughly 5%. The sequenced material came from peripheral blood. The receptors were sampled from a man younger than 40 with COVID-19, enrolled during active disease. Both conserved end residues are part of each CDR3. Each record gives: J gene, V gene, CDR3 length, clone size, D gene, CDR3 DNA, CDR3 protein. A D gene is named only where the DNA matches it firmly. Only some rows state a clone size, as once, few, many or a class for expanded clones.

J gene: TRBJ2-2
V gene: TRBV4-3
CDR3 length: 18
clone size: NA
D gene: TRBD2
CDR3 DNA: TGCGCCAGCAGCCAAGCTCCCCTAGCGGGAGGGCCAGATGGGGAGCTGTTTTTT
CDR3 protein: CASSQAPLAGGPDGELFF

J gene: TRBJ1-2
V gene: TRBV28
CDR3 length: 13
clone size: few
D gene: NA
CDR3 DNA: TGTGCCAGCAGTTTAGGCAGTAACTATGGCTACACCTTC
CDR3 protein: CASSLGSNYGYTF

J gene: TRBJ2-5
V gene: TRBV5-4
CDR3 length: 15
clone size: NA
D gene: TRBD1
CDR3 DNA: TGTGCCAGCAGCTCCGGACAGGGTTACCAAGAGACCCAGTACTTC
CDR3 protein: CASSSGQGYQETQYF

J gene: TRBJ2-1
V gene: TRBV5-1
CDR3 length: 17
clone size: once
D gene: NA
CDR3 DNA: TGCGCCAGCAGCCACCCCATTCGGGGGTTCTCCTACAATGAGCAGTTCTTC
CDR3 protein: CASSHPIRGFSYNEQFF

J gene: TRBJ1-2
V gene: TRBV6-5
CDR3 length: 15
clone size: NA
D gene: TRBD1
CDR3 DNA: TGTGCCAGCAGTTACTCGAAGTCAGGGGGTTATGGCTACACCTTC
CDR3 protein: CASSYSKSGGYGYTF

J gene: TRBJ2-2
V gene: TRBV4-3
CDR3 length: 20
clone size: NA
D gene: TRBD2
CDR3 DNA: TGCGCCAGCAGCCAGGCCTGGCGTACCGGGACTAGCGGAGGCACCGGGGAGCTGTTTTTT
CDR3 protein: CASSQAWRTGTSGGTGELFF

J gene: TRBJ1-5
V gene: TRBV7-9
CDR3 length: 15
clone size: NA
D gene: NA
CDR3 DNA: TGTGCCAGCAGCGCTCAGGCTCCGGGGGATCAGCCCCAGCATTTT
CDR3 protein: CASSAQAPGDQPQHF

J gene: TRBJ1-2
V gene: TRBV7-2
CDR3 length: 17
clone size: NA
D gene: NA
CDR3 DNA: TGTGCCAGCAGCACGGTCTACCTAGAGCCCCCTAACTATGGCTACACCTTC
CDR3 protein: CASSTVYLEPPNYGYTF

J gene: TRBJ2-7
V gene: TRBV3-1/TRBV3-2
CDR3 length: 14
clone size: NA
D gene: NA
CDR3 DNA: TGTGCCAGCAGCCAACAAGGGGTGGACTACGAGCAGTACTTC
CDR3 protein: CASSQQGVDYEQYF

J gene: TRBJ2-7
V gene: TRBV18
CDR3 length: 15
clone size: NA
D gene: TRBD2
CDR3 DNA: TGTGCCAGCTCACCACCCCTAGCGGGAGGGAACGAGCAGTACTTC
CDR3 protein: CASSPPLAGGNEQYF

J gene: TRBJ1-2
V gene: TRBV19
CDR3 length: 13
clone size: NA
D gene: TRBD1
CDR3 DNA: TGTGCCAGTAGTGGGACAGGGGGGTTTGGCTACACCTTC
CDR3 protein: CASSGTGGFGYTF

J gene: TRBJ1-2
V gene: TRBV15
CDR3 length: 15
clone size: NA
D gene: TRBD1
CDR3 DNA: TGTGCCACCAGCACCTACAGGGGAGCAGGCTATGGCTACACCTTC
CDR3 protein: CATSTYRGAGYGYTF

J gene: TRBJ1-3
V gene: TRBV21-1
CDR3 length: 15
clone size: NA
D gene: NA
CDR3 DNA: TGTGCCAGCAGCAAAGTAAGGGGTTCTGGAAACACCATATATTTT
CDR3 protein: CASSKVRGSGNTIYF

J gene: TRBJ1-6
V gene: TRBV4-2
CDR3 length: 14
clone size: NA
D gene: TRBD1
CDR3 DNA: TGTGCCAGCAGCCAACGTCGGGACAGTTCACCCCTCCACTTT
CDR3 protein: CASSQRRDSSPLHF

J gene: TRBJ2-1
V gene: TRBV9
CDR3 length: 17
clone size: NA
D gene: TRBD1
CDR3 DNA: TGTGCCAGCAGCCCTCGACAGGGGCCTGGCTCCTACAATGAGCAGTTCTTC
CDR3 protein: CASSPRQGPGSYNEQFF

J gene: TRBJ2-5
V gene: TRBV4-1
CDR3 length: 15
clone size: NA
D gene: TRBD1
CDR3 DNA: TGCGCCAGCAGCCCATCGGGACAGGGGGCTGAGACCCAGTACTTC
CDR3 protein: CASSPSGQGAETQYF

J gene: TRBJ1-5
V gene: TRBV28
CDR3 length: 16
clone size: once
D gene: TRBD1
CDR3 DNA: TGTGCCAGCAGCCCCCTCCGGGACAGGGTCAATCAGCCCCAGCATTTT
CDR3 protein: CASSPLRDRVNQPQHF

J gene: TRBJ2-7
V gene: TRBV6-4
CDR3 length: 15
clone size: NA
D gene: TRBD1
CDR3 DNA: TGTGCCAGCAGCTCATACAGGGGGGACAGGAACGAGCAGTACTTC
CDR3 protein: CASSSYRGDRNEQYF

J gene: TRBJ1-2
V gene: TRBV19
CDR3 length: 15
clone size: few
D gene: NA
CDR3 DNA: TGTGCCACTGCCCCAGCACAGGGAAAGCTGGGTGGCTACACCTTC
CDR3 protein: CATAPAQGKLGGYTF

J gene: TRBJ2-5
V gene: TRBV6-1
CDR3 length: 15
clone size: NA
D gene: NA
CDR3 DNA: TGTGCCAGCAGTGAAGCGCGGTATAATATGGAGACCCAGTACTTC
CDR3 protein: CASSEARYNMETQYF